This TCR beta chain was captured in a study of T cell repertoires in cytomegalovirus infection. Turning to the study itself: It was the public TCR beta signatures that indicated both CMV infection and matching HLA type.

CDR1 is SGHDN, CDR2 FVKESK, per germline. The length of the CDR3 is 14 residues. Trimming cost V 0 bases and J 3 bases, with 8 bases left between them. This clonotype occurred many times. The antigen is undetermined. Study results and caveats: Cumulative frequency (of public TCR beta family members) identified carriers of CMV plus the relevant HLA. Dominating the ex vivo response were TCR beta clonotypes that were CMV-specific and HLA-C-restricted.

TCRdb redid the calling of the reads with MiXCR, one entry per CDR3 protein. The sample lists roughly 240,000 distinct CDR3 sequences; 5% to 8.5% were seen once. The source of this sequence is a human donor in good health (CMV status not recorded). Some clones in this sample may be carry-over from other donors' samples. The chain couples TRBV14 to TRBJ1-2; D gene ambiguous. Input material: PBMCs. CDR3 sequence (DNA): TGTGCCAGCAGCCAAGATCGACGGTACTATGGCTACACCTTC. Translation gives CASSQDRRYYGYTF.